This T cell receptor (beta chain) stems from a study of shared clonotypes between healthy human individuals. As for the study in general: Three plates each covered CD4 naive and memory; CD8 naive two, CD8 memory one. General study findings and limits: Non-shared clonotypes had lower generation probabilities than clonotypes shared by all four sorted-subset donors. Relative to memory subsets, naive subsets generally showed larger estimated richness.

A remark on this clone: The antigen remains unidentified.

CDR1 and CDR2 from the germline V gene are MDHEN and SYDVKM. V lost 1 base, J lost 2 bases, and 12 bases lay in between. CDR3 length: 16 residues. The naive CD8 fraction comprised CD45RO-negative cells positively selected for CCR7 and excluded terminally differentiated effector memory CD45RA+ cells. Original processing notes: Owing to the provision of junction-only sequences devoid of quality scores by immunoSEQ, filtering differed. Sequenced by immunoSEQ multiplex PCR; TCRdb stores in-frame clones only, minus some. The V and J calls and the clone size are those of that table, but D and trimming were determined from the DNA. The sample holds 550,000 to 650,000 clones, approximately 96% seen once.

The sample comprised naive CD8+ T cells sorted from blood. The chain joins TRBV28 to TRBJ2-1, with no clear D. The receptor comes from a woman under 40 in good health. CDR3 residues: CASSLSAQKAYNEQFF. The CDR3 DNA is TGTGCCAGCAGTTTATCGGCCCAGAAGGCCTACAATGAGCAGTTCTTC.